These 25 T cell receptor beta chains came from one sample sequenced in a study of T cells in women clearing cervical HPV infection. The repertoire was sequenced with immunoSEQ multiplex PCR; TCRdb's copy has only in-frame clones and lacks some. This sample contains roughly 48,000 clones. Material: blood buffy coat. The receptors come from a woman aged 18 to 75 with a cervical HPV16 infection that either progressed to CIN3+ or cleared (not recorded which).

Of note for this clone: Read data end 3 residues before the CDR3 end; the end is taken from the germline J gene. The rearrangement links TRBV30 to TRBJ1-5, with TRBD1 matching 8 bases. CDR1 GTSNPN and CDR2 SVGIG come from the germline V gene (reference sequence). CDR3 length equals 13 residues. The J segment lost 4 bases and the V segment lost 5 bases, leaving 4 bases of the junction unmatched. CDR3 residues: CAWSGQENQPQHF. The CDR3 bases that were read are TGTGCCTGGTCGGGACAGGAGAATCAGCCC.

A word on this clone: The read gets to within 3 residues of the CDR3 end, and the germline J gene fills in the rest. The rearrangement uses TRBV6-2 or TRBV6-3 and TRBJ2-2, with D maybe TRBD2 (6 bases). Looked up from germline, CDR1 is MNHEY and CDR2 is SVGEGT. The V gene lost 6 bases and the J gene lost 2 bases, with 13 bases spanning the gap. The CDR3 has 15 amino acids. The CDR3 DNA, read in part, is TGTGCCAGCAGCCGTGGCGGGGCCAACACCGGGGAG. It yields the protein CASSRGGANTGE. The CDR3 reads in full as CASSRGGANTGELFF.

The part of the CDR3 DNA that was read is TGCGCCAGCAGCCAAGAACCGGGGGGTAGCGGGGGCGTAGAGACC. It is translated as CASSQEPGGSGGVET. The CDR3 in full is CASSQEPGGSGGVETQYF. This chain joins TRBV4-1 and TRBJ2-5; 9 bases line up with TRBD2. The observed sequence ends 3 residues before the CDR3 terminus, with the missing tail filled in from the germline J gene. CDR1 and CDR2 from the germline V gene are MGHRA and YSYEKL. The CDR3 sequence is 18 residues long. The junction had 12 bases not matched to a gene; V was cut back by 0 bases and J by 4 bases.

Regarding this clone: The read gets to within 3 residues of the CDR3 end, and the germline J gene fills in the rest. This chain uses TRBV11-2 with TRBJ2-5; D uncertain. V shed 0 bases and J shed 5 bases, with 10 bases lying between them. Germline CDR1 and CDR2: SGHAT and FQNNGV. The CDR3 is 14 amino acids. CDR3: CASSLENSWETQYF. Incomplete CDR3 DNA: TGTGCCAGCAGCTTAGAGAATAGCTGGGAGACC.

With regard to this clone: From the germline J gene comes the end of the CDR3, since the read stops 3 residues before it. The rearrangement uses TRBV20-1 and TRBJ1-4; D unresolved. The CDR3 loop spans 13 amino acids. Deletions cut 7 bases from V and 8 bases from J, with 17 bases between. The germline gives CDR1 DFQATT, CDR2 SNEGSKA (reference sequence). This CDR3 is CSVAGIMEEKLFF. CDR3 bases read: TGCAGTGTCGCGGGGATAATGGAAGAAAAA.

For this clone: The CDR3 end is not reached by the read, which stops 3 residues before it; the germline J gene fills it in. The chain is built from TRBV30 and TRBJ1-1; 7 bases match TRBD1. Germline CDR1 is GTSNPN and CDR2 is SVGIG (reference sequence). There are 12 residues in the CDR3. The CDR3 bases that were read are TGTGCCTGGACGACAGGGTCGCTGAGG. Amino acids: CAWTTGSLR. The entire CDR3 is CAWTTGSLRAFF.

In regard to this clone: The missing CDR3 end, 3 residues past where the read stops, is filled in from the germline J gene. The rearrangement links TRBV7-2 to TRBJ1-2; 8 bases agree with TRBD1. V was clipped by 5 bases and J by 7 bases; unmatched bases: 9. The CDR3 covers 14 residues. Germline loops: CDR1 SGHTA, CDR2 FQGNSA. The part of the CDR3 DNA that was read is TGTGCCAGCAGCCCCCGGACAGGGAAGGTTGGC. Its translation is CASSPRTGKVG. The full CDR3 protein reads CASSPRTGKVGYTF.

A remark on this clone: The CDR3 end lies 3 residues beyond the end of the read and is filled in from the germline J gene. The chain couples TRBV6-2 or TRBV6-3 to TRBJ2-7; 12 positions agree with TRBD2. The junction had 4 bases not matched to a gene; V was cut back by 8 bases and J by 5 bases. Germline lookup yields CDR1 MNHEY and CDR2 SVGEGT. This CDR3 contains 13 residues. CDR3 region: CASLTSGGHEQYF. The sequenced CDR3 bases are TGTGCCAGCTTGACTAGCGGGGGCCACGAG.

Notes on this clone: The CDR3 goes on 3 residues after the read ends, and that part is filled in from the germline J gene. The chain is built from TRBV5-1 and TRBJ2-3, with unresolved D. The CDR3 is 16 residues long. The germline V and J ends were trimmed by 4 bases and 0 bases, with 15 bases remaining between them. Per the germline V gene, CDR1 is SGHRS and CDR2 is YFSETQ. The CDR3 sequence is CASSPNRSPSTDTQYF. The CDR3 bases that were read are TGCGCCAGCAGCCCTAACCGATCCCCTAGCACAGATACG.

Points on this clone: The read stops 3 residues short of the end of the CDR3; the missing end is completed from the germline J gene. V and J are TRBV6-1 and TRBJ1-5; TRBD1 is a possible D gene (5 bases). Germline V gene lookup returns CDR1 MNHNS and CDR2 SASEGT. Trimming cost V 2 bases and J 2 bases, with 10 bases left between them. This CDR3 comprises 15 residues. Partial CDR3 DNA: TGTGCCAGCAGTGAACATAGGGGTGGCAATCAGCCC. Translation: CASSEHRGGNQP. The whole CDR3 reads CASSEHRGGNQPQHF.

Points on this clone: The sequence runs out 3 residues before the end of the CDR3; the remainder is reconstructed from the germline J gene. This sequence joins TRBV20-1 and TRBJ2-7; possibly TRBD1 for D (5 bases). This CDR3 comprises 13 residues. Germline CDR1 is DFQATT and CDR2 is SNEGSKA (reference sequence). Deletions cut 2 bases from V and 6 bases from J, with 14 bases between. The CDR3 DNA, read in part, is TGCAGTGCTAGAACGAAGGGGCCCGGCGAG. It codes for CSARTKGPGE. The entire CDR3 sequence reads CSARTKGPGEQYF.

On this clone: The read stops 3 residues short of the end of the CDR3; the missing end is completed from the germline J gene. The V gene is TRBV7-9, the J gene TRBJ1-4; 7 bases fit TRBD1. V was clipped by 1 base and J by 7 bases; unmatched bases: 6. The V gene's germline CDR1 is SEHNR and CDR2 FQNEAQ (reference sequence). The CDR3 runs 15 residues. The CDR3 is CASSLEGQWGEKLFF. CDR3 DNA (partial): TGTGCCAGCAGCTTAGAGGGACAGTGGGGTGAAAAA.

The covered CDR3 bases are TGTGCCAGCAGCTCAATAGCGGGAGGGCCGTACACCGGGGAG. Amino acid sequence: CASSSIAGGPYTGE. From start to end, the CDR3 is CASSSIAGGPYTGELFF. The rearrangement joins TRBV7-6 to TRBJ2-2; 11 bases are shared with TRBD2. The CDR3 end falls 3 residues outside the read, so it is completed with the germline J gene. The CDR3 runs 17 residues. With 4 bases clipped from V and 3 bases from J, the junction kept 7 bases outside the gene matches. Germline-derived CDR1 and CDR2 are SGHVS and FNYEAQ.

Comments on this clone: The read gets to within 3 residues of the CDR3 end, and the germline J gene fills in the rest. This chain connects TRBV19 to TRBJ2-1; 7 bases align to TRBD2. The CDR3 length is 17 residues. CDR1 is LNHDA and CDR2 is SQIVND in the germline V gene (reference sequence). The ends lost 2 bases at V and 0 bases at J; junction bases unmatched: 7. The CDR3 bases that were read are TGTGCCAGTAGTATATGGAGCGGGGACTTCTCCTACAATGAG. Translation: CASSIWSGDFSYNE. The full CDR3 reads CASSIWSGDFSYNEQFF.

To note about this clone: The sequence runs out 3 residues before the end of the CDR3; the remainder is reconstructed from the germline J gene. This sequence joins TRBV20-1 and TRBJ2-5; D perhaps matches TRBD1 (6 bases). The V and J ends lost 2 bases and 4 bases respectively, with 11 bases between them. From germline, CDR1 is DFQATT and CDR2 SNEGSKA (reference sequence). The CDR3 is made up of 13 amino acids. The covered CDR3 bases are TGCAGTGCTAGACGCTCAGGGGTAGAGACC. As protein: CSARRSGVET. The full-length CDR3 reads as CSARRSGVETQYF.

With regard to this clone: The sequenced fragment ends 3 residues before the CDR3 boundary, so the rest is inferred from the germline J gene. The chain carries TRBV20-1 and TRBJ2-2; unclear D gene. The V gene lost 5 bases and the J gene lost 3 bases, with 10 bases spanning the gap. Germline CDR1 and CDR2: DFQATT and SNEGSKA (reference sequence). CDR3 length equals 13 residues. CDR3 sequence: CSAPSDHTGELFF. The DNA read from the CDR3 is TGCAGTGCTCCGTCAGATCACACCGGGGAG.

Details on this clone: Read data end 3 residues before the CDR3 end; the end is taken from the germline J gene. The J gene is TRBJ1-2, the V gene TRBV30; 9 nucleotides align to TRBD1. With 0 bases clipped from V and 7 bases from J, the junction kept 6 bases outside the gene matches. The CDR3 length is 14 residues. CDR1 is GTSNPN, CDR2 SVGIG, per germline (reference sequence). Incomplete CDR3 DNA: TGTGCCTGGAGTGTCCCGGGACAGGGAGTTGGC. It yields the protein CAWSVPGQGVG. The whole CDR3 region reads CAWSVPGQGVGYTF.

A word on this clone: The CDR3 is cut off 3 residues early in the read; its end comes from the germline J gene. The V call is TRBV5-6, the J call TRBJ1-2, with D possibly being TRBD1 (5 bases). V was shortened by 3 bases and J by 6 bases, with 15 bases between the two germline ends. This CDR3 is built from 14 residues. Germline lookup yields CDR1 SGHDT and CDR2 YYEEEE. The part of the CDR3 DNA that was read is TGTGCCAGCAGCTGGCTCGGCAGGGAGGATGGC. This sequence encodes CASSWLGREDG. In full, the CDR3 reads CASSWLGREDGYTF.

Note on this clone: The CDR3 end falls 3 residues outside the read, so it is completed with the germline J gene. The chain has TRBV2 and TRBJ1-2; TRBD1 matches 7 bases. CDR3 length: 15 amino acids. Germline V gene sequence: CDR1 SNHLY, CDR2 FYNNEI. V dropped 1 base and J dropped 4; count of bases not matched to a gene: 6. CDR3 residues: CASSEEGQQGYGYTF. Partial CDR3 DNA: TGTGCCAGCAGTGAAGAGGGACAGCAGGGCTATGGC.

Remarks on this clone: The CDR3 goes on 3 residues after the read ends, and that part is filled in from the germline J gene. The chain joins TRBV7-3 to TRBJ2-6; 7 bases line up with TRBD2. Losses at the gene ends were 2 bases for V and 0 bases for J; bases not matched to a gene: 4. CDR1 is SGHTA and CDR2 is FQGTGA in the germline V gene. This CDR3 region has 17 residues. The chain's CDR3 is CASSLLAVGSGANVLTF. Partial CDR3 DNA: TGTGCCAGCAGCTTACTAGCGGTCGGCTCTGGGGCCAACGTC.

Details on this clone: The read terminates 3 residues before the CDR3 end, so the remaining end is supplied by the germline J gene. The chain links TRBV2 to TRBJ2-3; weak D call: TRBD2 (5 bases). Trimming left V 7 bases short and J 2 bases short, with 13 bases between. The V gene's germline CDR1 is SNHLY and CDR2 FYNNEI. The CDR3 contains 14 residues. The sequenced part of the CDR3 DNA is TGTGCCAGCACCGCGGGCTTAACCACAGATACG. Its translation is CASTAGLTTDT. In full, the CDR3 reads CASTAGLTTDTQYF.

To note about this clone: The CDR3 goes on 3 residues after the read ends, and that part is filled in from the germline J gene. V usage is TRBV20-1 and J usage is TRBJ2-3; maybe TRBD2 (6 bases). This CDR3 has 15 amino acids. Germline CDR1 DFQATT, CDR2 SNEGSKA (reference sequence). Trimming took 4 bases from V and 0 from J, leaving 14 bases between them. This CDR3 reads CSATRFGGSTDTQYF. Partial CDR3 DNA: TGCAGTGCTACTAGATTTGGGGGGAGCACAGATACG.

On this clone: The read ends 3 residues before the CDR3 terminus; that terminus is restored from the germline J gene. J is TRBJ2-7 and V is TRBV6-2 or TRBV6-3, with unresolved D. V was trimmed by 6 bases and J by 2 bases, leaving 5 bases between them. In germline, CDR1 is MNHEY, CDR2 SVGEGT. The CDR3 is 11 residues long. The sequenced CDR3 bases are TGTGCCAGCAGGTTCGCCTACGAG. Amino acid sequence: CASRFAYE. The full-length CDR3 reads as CASRFAYEQYF.

The CDR3 loop is CAISGGTSGATYEQYF. Incomplete CDR3 DNA: TGTGCCATCAGTGGGGGGACTAGCGGGGCGACCTACGAG. J is TRBJ2-7 and V is TRBV10-3, with TRBD2 identical over 13 bases. From the germline J gene comes the end of the CDR3, since the read stops 3 residues before it. CDR3 length equals 16 residues. After removal of 4 bases from V and 2 bases from J, the junction contained 5 bases not matched to a gene. Germline assignment: CDR1 ENHRY and CDR2 SYGVKD.

Note on this clone: The read finishes 3 residues shy of the CDR3 end, and the germline J gene is used to complete it. The chain carries TRBV20-1 and TRBJ2-4; TRBD1 agrees at 7 bases. Trimming took 3 bases from V and 6 from J; bases not matched to a gene: 11. The CDR3 contains 15 residues. CDR1 and CDR2 (germline): DFQATT, SNEGSKA (reference sequence). The DNA read from the CDR3 is TGCAGTGCTAGTTCCCCAAGACAGGGTATAAACATT. It specifies CSASSPRQGINI. The entire CDR3 reads CSASSPRQGINIQYF.